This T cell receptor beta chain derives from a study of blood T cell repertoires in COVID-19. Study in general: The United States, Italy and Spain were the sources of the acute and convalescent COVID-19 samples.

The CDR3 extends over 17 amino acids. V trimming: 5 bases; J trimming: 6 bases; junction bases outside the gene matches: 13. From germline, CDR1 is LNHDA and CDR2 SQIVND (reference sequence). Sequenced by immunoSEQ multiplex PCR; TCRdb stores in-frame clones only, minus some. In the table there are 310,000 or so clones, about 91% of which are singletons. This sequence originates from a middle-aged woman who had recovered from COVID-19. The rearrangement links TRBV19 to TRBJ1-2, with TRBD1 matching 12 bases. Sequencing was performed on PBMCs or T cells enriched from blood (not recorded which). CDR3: CASSPGTGGAFEDGYTF. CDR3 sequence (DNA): TGTGCCAGTAGTCCTGGGACAGGGGGCGCTTTTGAGGATGGCTACACCTTC.